Listed below are T cell receptor beta chains from one sample, sequenced in a study of cytotoxic CD8 clonotypes in ibrutinib-treated CLL. Some clones are missing from TCRdb's copy, which holds only in-frame ones; the method was immunoSEQ multiplex PCR. The data show approximately 330,000 clones, with roughly 79% seen just once and 5.5% to 8% held by the top ten. Sequences were derived from PBMCs, sampled before ibrutinib treatment. All receptors derive from a human donor with chronic lymphocytic leukemia. The CDR3 runs from the conserved cysteine through the conserved F or W. A D gene is named only where the DNA matches it firmly. Clone size is shown for a subset of rows, as once, few, many or a class of expanded clone.

cdr3_aa cdr3_nt clone_size cdr3_length v_call d_call j_call
CATSREAGSYEQYF TGTGCCACCAGCAGAGAAGCGGGCTCCTACGAGCAGTACTTC . 14 TRBV15 . TRBJ2-7
CASSTTGTPNEKLFF TGTGCCAGTAGTACTACAGGGACCCCTAATGAAAAACTGTTTTTT . 15 TRBV19 . TRBJ1-4
CASSLELAGLYEQYF TGTGCCAGCAGCTTAGAACTAGCGGGACTATACGAGCAGTACTTC . 15 TRBV7-2 TRBD2 TRBJ2-7
CASSLDSSQETQYF TGTGCCAGCAGTCTAGACTCGAGCCAAGAGACCCAGTACTTC . 14 TRBV27 . TRBJ2-5
CASSDRDNQETQYF TGCGCCAGCAGCGATCGGGACAACCAAGAGACCCAGTACTTC . 14 TRBV5-1 . TRBJ2-5
CASSVPSGVGEQNTGELFF TGTGCCAGCAGCGTACCAAGCGGGGTTGGAGAGCAGAACACCGGGGAGCTGTTTTTT . 19 TRBV9 TRBD2 TRBJ2-2
CASTRDTLLSNEQFF TGTGCCAGCACTCGGGACACCCTTTTGAGCAATGAGCAGTTCTTC . 15 TRBV27 . TRBJ2-1
CASSPYRGLYEQYF TGTGCCAGCAGCCCGTACAGGGGGCTGTACGAGCAGTACTTC . 14 TRBV5-4 TRBD1 TRBJ2-7
CASSPGTGLEAFF TGTGCCAGCAGCCCCGGGACAGGCCTAGAGGCTTTCTTT . 13 TRBV13 TRBD1 TRBJ1-1
CAWNGRGPRQFF TGTGCCTGGAATGGGAGGGGCCCCCGGCAGTTCTTC . 12 TRBV30 TRBD2 TRBJ2-1
CASSLRAEYEQYF TGTGCCAGTAGTCTCCGGGCCGAATACGAGCAGTACTTC few 13 TRBV19 . TRBJ2-7
CASSSTTDRPTLGYEQYF TGTGCCAGCAGCTCAACGACCGACAGGCCCACCCTTGGCTACGAGCAGTACTTC . 18 TRBV4-2 . TRBJ2-7
CASSYSWTGGIQPQHF TGTGCCAGCAGTTACTCTTGGACAGGGGGCATTCAGCCCCAGCATTTT . 16 TRBV6-5 TRBD1 TRBJ1-5
CSVSNRHSNTGELFF TGCAGCGTGTCAAACCGACACTCAAACACCGGGGAGCTGTTTTTT . 15 TRBV29-1 . TRBJ2-2
CASSDDGAETQYF TGTGCCAGCAGTGATGACGGGGCTGAGACCCAGTACTTC . 13 TRBV2 . TRBJ2-5
CASSLYRGSSYEQYF TGTGCCAGCAGTTTATACCGCGGGTCCTCCTACGAGCAGTACTTC . 15 TRBV27 . TRBJ2-7
CASSLMASGGTDTQYF TGTGCCAGCAGCTTAATGGCTAGCGGTGGCACAGATACGCAGTATTTT . 16 TRBV7-2 TRBD2 TRBJ2-3
CASSQDAVGTVNTEAFF TGCGCCAGCAGCCAAGATGCGGTGGGAACAGTTAACACTGAAGCTTTCTTT once 17 TRBV4-3 . TRBJ1-1
CASSFLYYSGETQYF TGTGCCAGCAGCTTTCTGTACTATAGCGGAGAGACCCAGTACTTC . 15 TRBV7-2 . TRBJ2-5
CASSQEDDYGYTF TGTGCCAGCAGCCAGGAAGACGACTATGGCTACACCTTC few 13 TRBV4-2 . TRBJ1-2